The rows below give T cell receptor beta chains drawn from one sample of a study of T cell responses to AZD1222 COVID-19 vaccine. The protocol was immunoSEQ multiplex PCR, while the TCRdb copy is restricted to in-frame clones and leaves out a portion. This table has roughly 120,000 clones, about 90% appearing once. The input for sequencing was peripheral blood, taken on day 0 of MenACWY control vaccination. The source of these receptors is an adult in good health. Both conserved end residues are trimmed from each CDR3. Each record gives: J gene, V gene, CDR3 protein.

J: TRBJ2-7
V: TRBV5-4
CDR3: ASSKDLYEQY

J: TRBJ1-2
V: TRBV28
CDR3: ASSFGNRNYGYT

J: TRBJ2-7
V: TRBV28
CDR3: ASSLHGSSYEQY

J: TRBJ1-5
V: TRBV28
CDR3: ASNGGNQPQH

J: TRBJ2-7
V: TRBV28
CDR3: ASSYLGVGDEQY

J: TRBJ1-2
V: TRBV27
CDR3: ASSGPDGYGYT

J: TRBJ2-2
V: TRBV5-1
CDR3: ASSPEASATGELF

J: TRBJ2-7
V: TRBV28
CDR3: ASSSYSGSDEQY

J: TRBJ2-7
V: TRBV10-3
CDR3: AISEPGEVSYEQY

J: TRBJ2-1
V: TRBV7-9
CDR3: ASSLSGGSDEQF

J: TRBJ2-2
V: TRBV4-1
CDR3: ASSQDPTGELF

J: TRBJ2-7
V: TRBV28
CDR3: ASSPGGEQY

J: TRBJ2-5
V: TRBV28
CDR3: ASKQGARETQY

J: TRBJ2-2
V: TRBV27
CDR3: ASSLIAGELF

J: TRBJ2-1
V: TRBV7-3
CDR3: ASSSNMDSYNEQF

J: TRBJ2-2
V: TRBV3-1/TRBV3-2
CDR3: ASRLAGGGSGELF

J: TRBJ1-1
V: TRBV12-3/TRBV12-4
CDR3: ASSWGTFTEAF

J: TRBJ1-2
V: TRBV4-1
CDR3: ASSQDWTGVFYGYT

J: TRBJ1-3
V: TRBV25-1
CDR3: ASSEDGNGNTIY

J: TRBJ2-3
V: TRBV6-5
CDR3: ASVLLPEADTQY

J: TRBJ2-7
V: TRBV27
CDR3: ASSLQLAGDEQY

J: TRBJ2-5
V: TRBV18
CDR3: ASSPTSGRLGETQY

J: TRBJ2-7
V: TRBV27
CDR3: ASSDTLTVTYEQY

J: TRBJ1-5
V: TRBV28
CDR3: ASRGDRDQPQH

J: TRBJ1-3
V: TRBV2
CDR3: ASLGAGNTIY

J: TRBJ1-3
V: TRBV30
CDR3: AWDSLSGNTIY

J: TRBJ1-2
V: TRBV5-1
CDR3: ASSLAGLNYGYT

J: TRBJ2-1
V: TRBV30
CDR3: AWSGFSLANEQF

J: TRBJ1-6
V: TRBV30
CDR3: AWRDGNSPLH

J: TRBJ2-7
V: TRBV5-1
CDR3: ASSLERDWYEQY

J: TRBJ2-2
V: TRBV5-1
CDR3: ASSLEGAPGELF

J: TRBJ1-1
V: TRBV2
CDR3: ASRQGARNTEAF

J: TRBJ2-1
V: TRBV19
CDR3: ASRMGQNNEQF

J: TRBJ1-2
V: TRBV28
CDR3: ASSLLGTGAYGYT

J: TRBJ2-7
V: TRBV7-9
CDR3: ASSFVGYEQY

J: TRBJ2-5
V: TRBV25-1
CDR3: ASRSQGIWTQY

J: TRBJ2-2
V: TRBV28
CDR3: ASSLYRPGELF

J: TRBJ1-5
V: TRBV19
CDR3: ASSYQKASNQPQH

J: TRBJ2-7
V: TRBV19
CDR3: ASSRTGVDEQY

J: TRBJ2-7
V: TRBV4-1
CDR3: ASSQFRQGRYEQY

J: TRBJ1-3
V: TRBV18
CDR3: ASSPQGVTGNTIY

J: TRBJ2-5
V: TRBV6-5
CDR3: ASSYGQSSDRETQY

J: TRBJ1-2
V: TRBV29-1
CDR3: SVRPAGGEDGYT

J: TRBJ2-7
V: TRBV24-1
CDR3: ATPGRNYEQY

J: TRBJ1-2
V: TRBV28
CDR3: AGRRGANYGYT

J: TRBJ2-1
V: TRBV9
CDR3: ASSSEAQGRRRNEQF

J: TRBJ1-5
V: TRBV2
CDR3: ASSVPGDQPQH

J: TRBJ2-1
V: TRBV19
CDR3: ASSPNYNEQF

J: TRBJ1-5
V: TRBV19
CDR3: ASSTQGFWDQPQH

J: TRBJ2-1
V: TRBV7-7
CDR3: ASSSNKDEQF

J: TRBJ1-1
V: TRBV9
CDR3: ASSRGELNTEAF

J: TRBJ2-5
V: TRBV5-1
CDR3: ASSTYRVQETQY

J: TRBJ2-3
V: TRBV7-6
CDR3: ASKSDTYTDTQY

J: TRBJ2-7
V: TRBV19
CDR3: ASSIGKKVASEQY

J: TRBJ1-2
V: TRBV19
CDR3: ASSSRQGADGYT

J: TRBJ1-1
V: TRBV19
CDR3: ASSMARRAEAF

J: TRBJ1-1
V: TRBV6-4
CDR3: ASSDAEGEAF